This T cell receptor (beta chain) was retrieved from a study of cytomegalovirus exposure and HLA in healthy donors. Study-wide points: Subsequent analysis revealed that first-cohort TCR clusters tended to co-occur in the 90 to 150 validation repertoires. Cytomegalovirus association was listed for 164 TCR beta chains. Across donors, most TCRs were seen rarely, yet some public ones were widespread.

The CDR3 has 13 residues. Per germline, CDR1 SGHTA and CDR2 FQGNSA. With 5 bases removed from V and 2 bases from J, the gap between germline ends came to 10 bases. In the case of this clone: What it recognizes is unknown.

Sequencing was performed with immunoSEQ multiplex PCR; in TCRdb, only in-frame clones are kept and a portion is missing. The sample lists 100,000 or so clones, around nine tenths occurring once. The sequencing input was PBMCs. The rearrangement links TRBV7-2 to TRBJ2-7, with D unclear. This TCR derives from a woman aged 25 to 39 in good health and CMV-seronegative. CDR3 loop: CASSRRTAYEQYF. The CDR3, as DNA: TGTGCCAGCAGCCGTCGTACAGCCTACGAGCAGTACTTC. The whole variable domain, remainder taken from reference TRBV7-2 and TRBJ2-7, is GAGVSQSPSNKVTEKGKDVELRCDPISGHTALYWYRQSLGQGLEFLIYFQGNSAPDKSGLPSDRFSAERTGGSVSTLTIQRTQQEDSAVYLCASSRRTAYEQYFGPGTRLTVT.